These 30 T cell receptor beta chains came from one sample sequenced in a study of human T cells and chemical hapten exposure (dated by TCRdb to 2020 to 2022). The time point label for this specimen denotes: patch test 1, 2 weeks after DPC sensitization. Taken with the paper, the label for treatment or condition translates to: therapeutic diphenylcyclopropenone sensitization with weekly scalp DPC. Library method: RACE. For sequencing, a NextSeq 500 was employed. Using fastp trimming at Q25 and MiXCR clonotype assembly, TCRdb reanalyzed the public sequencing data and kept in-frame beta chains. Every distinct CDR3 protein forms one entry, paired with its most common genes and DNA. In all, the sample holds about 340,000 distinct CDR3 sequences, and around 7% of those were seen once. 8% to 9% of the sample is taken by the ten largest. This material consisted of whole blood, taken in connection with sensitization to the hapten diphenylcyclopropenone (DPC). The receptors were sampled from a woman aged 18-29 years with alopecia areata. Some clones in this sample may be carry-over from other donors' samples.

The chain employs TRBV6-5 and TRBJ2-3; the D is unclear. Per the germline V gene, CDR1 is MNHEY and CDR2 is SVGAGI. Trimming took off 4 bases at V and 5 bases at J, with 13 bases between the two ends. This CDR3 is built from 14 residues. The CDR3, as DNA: TGTGCCAGCAGTTTCCTAGTGTCTGGAGATACGCAGTATTTT. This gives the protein CASSFLVSGDTQYF.

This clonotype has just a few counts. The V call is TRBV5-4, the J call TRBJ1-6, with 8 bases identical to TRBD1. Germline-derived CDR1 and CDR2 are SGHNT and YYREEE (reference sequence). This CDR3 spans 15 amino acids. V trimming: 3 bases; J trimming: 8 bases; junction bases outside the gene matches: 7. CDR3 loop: CASSSETGAHSPLHF. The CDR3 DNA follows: TGTGCCAGCAGCTCAGAGACAGGGGCGCATTCACCCCTCCACTTT.

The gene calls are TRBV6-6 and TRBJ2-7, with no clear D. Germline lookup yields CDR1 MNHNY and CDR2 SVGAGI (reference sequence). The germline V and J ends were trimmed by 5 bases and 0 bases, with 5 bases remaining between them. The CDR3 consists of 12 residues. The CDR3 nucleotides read TGTGCCAGCAGTCACCCCTCCTACGAGCAGTACTTC. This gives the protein CASSHPSYEQYF.

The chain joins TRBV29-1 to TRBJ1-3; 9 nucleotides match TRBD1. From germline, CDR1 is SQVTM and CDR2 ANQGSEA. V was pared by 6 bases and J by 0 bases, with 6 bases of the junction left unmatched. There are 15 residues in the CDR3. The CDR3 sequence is CSVLGQGLSGNTIYF. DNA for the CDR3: TGCAGCGTCTTGGGACAGGGTCTCTCTGGAAACACCATATATTTT.

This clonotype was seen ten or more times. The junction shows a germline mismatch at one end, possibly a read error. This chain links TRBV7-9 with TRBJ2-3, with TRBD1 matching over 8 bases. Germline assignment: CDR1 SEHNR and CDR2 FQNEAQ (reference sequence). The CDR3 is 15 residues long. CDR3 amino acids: CASSFWAGGTDTQYF. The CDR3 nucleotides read TGTGCCAGCAGCTTCTGGGCAGGGGGCACTGATACGCAGTATTTT. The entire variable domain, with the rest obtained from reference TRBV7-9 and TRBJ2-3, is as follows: DTGVSQNPRHKITKRGQNVTFRCDPISEHNRLYWYRQTLGQGPEFLTYFQNEAQLEKSRLLSDRFSAERPKGSFSTLEIQRTEQGDSAMYLCASSFWAGGTDTQYFGPGTRLTVL.

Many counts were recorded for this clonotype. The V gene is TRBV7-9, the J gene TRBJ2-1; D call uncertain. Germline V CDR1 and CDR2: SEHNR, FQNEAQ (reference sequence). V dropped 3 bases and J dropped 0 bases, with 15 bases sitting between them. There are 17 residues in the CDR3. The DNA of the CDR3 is TGTGCCAGCAGCTTGTCATCGAGGAGAAACTCCTACAATGAGCAGTTCTTC. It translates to CASSLSSRRNSYNEQFF.

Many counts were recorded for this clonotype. CDR3 DNA: TGCGCCAGCAGCACAGAACAGGGTCTGGAGACCCAGTACTTC. It translates to CASSTEQGLETQYF. V usage is TRBV5-1 and J usage is TRBJ2-5; maybe TRBD1 (6 bases). Trimming cost V 4 bases and J 5 bases, with 15 bases left between them. The CDR3 consists of 14 residues. From germline, CDR1 is SGHRS and CDR2 YFSETQ.

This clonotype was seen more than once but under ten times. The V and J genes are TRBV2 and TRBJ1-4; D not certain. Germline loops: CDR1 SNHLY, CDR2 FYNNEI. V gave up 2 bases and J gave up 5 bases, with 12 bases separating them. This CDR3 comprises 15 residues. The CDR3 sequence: CASSELLGSNEKLFF. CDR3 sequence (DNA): TGTGCCAGCAGTGAATTGCTGGGGTCGAATGAAAAACTGTTTTTT.

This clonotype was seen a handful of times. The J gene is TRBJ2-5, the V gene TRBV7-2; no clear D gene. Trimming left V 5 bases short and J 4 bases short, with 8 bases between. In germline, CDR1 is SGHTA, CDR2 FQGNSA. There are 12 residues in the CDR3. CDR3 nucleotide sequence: TGTGCCAGCAGCCTCCACGGAGAGACCCAGTACTTC. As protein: CASSLHGETQYF. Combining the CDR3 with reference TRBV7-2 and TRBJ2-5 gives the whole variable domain GAGVSQSPSNKVTEKGKDVELRCDPISGHTALYWYRQSLGQGLEFLIYFQGNSAPDKSGLPSDRFSAERTGGSVSTLTIQRTQQEDSAVYLCASSLHGETQYFGPGTRLLVL.

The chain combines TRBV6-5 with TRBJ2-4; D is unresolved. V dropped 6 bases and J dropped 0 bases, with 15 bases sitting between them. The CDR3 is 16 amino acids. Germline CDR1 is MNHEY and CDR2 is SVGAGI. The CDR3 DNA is TGTGCCAGCAGCGACGCCGGCAATAAAGCCAAAAACATTCAGTACTTC. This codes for CASSDAGNKAKNIQYF.

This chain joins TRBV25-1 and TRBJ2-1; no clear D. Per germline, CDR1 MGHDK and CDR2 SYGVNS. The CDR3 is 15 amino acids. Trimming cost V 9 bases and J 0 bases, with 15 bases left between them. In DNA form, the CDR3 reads TGTGCCAGAAGATCCTCACCTAGCTCCTACAATGAGCAGTTCTTC. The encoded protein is CARRSSPSSYNEQFF.

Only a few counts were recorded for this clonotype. The CDR3 here is CASSPGLGASDTQYF. The CDR3 DNA sequence: TGTGCCAGCAGCCCGGGACTAGGAGCGTCAGATACGCAGTATTTT. The J gene is TRBJ2-3, the V gene TRBV9; 8 nucleotides match TRBD2. The germline CDR1 and CDR2 sequences are SGDLS and YYNGEE. This CDR3 is built from 15 residues. The V segment lost 4 bases and the J segment 4 bases; nucleotides outside the gene matches: 8.

The CDR3 DNA sequence: TGTGCTAGTGGTTCCCCCCTAGGAGGGGGGGCTCAAGAGACCCAGTACTTC. Residues: CASGSPLGGGAQETQYF. This chain uses TRBV12-5 with TRBJ2-5; tentatively, D is TRBD2 (7 bases). CDR3 size: 17 residues. Germline assignment: CDR1 LGHNT and CDR2 FRNRAP. With 4 bases removed from V and 2 bases from J, the gap between germline ends came to 20 bases.

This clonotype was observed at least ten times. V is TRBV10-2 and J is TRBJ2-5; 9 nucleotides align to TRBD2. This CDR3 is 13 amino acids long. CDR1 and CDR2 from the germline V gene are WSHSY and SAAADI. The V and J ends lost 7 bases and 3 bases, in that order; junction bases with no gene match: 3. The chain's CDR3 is CASKIAGEETQYF. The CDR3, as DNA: TGCGCCAGCAAGATAGCGGGGGAAGAGACCCAGTACTTC.

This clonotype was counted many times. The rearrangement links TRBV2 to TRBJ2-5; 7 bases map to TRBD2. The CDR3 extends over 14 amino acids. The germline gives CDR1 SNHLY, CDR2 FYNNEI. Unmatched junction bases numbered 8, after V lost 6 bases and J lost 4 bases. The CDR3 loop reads CASRGRTSIETQYF. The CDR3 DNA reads TGTGCCAGCAGGGGACGGACTAGTATAGAGACCCAGTACTTC.

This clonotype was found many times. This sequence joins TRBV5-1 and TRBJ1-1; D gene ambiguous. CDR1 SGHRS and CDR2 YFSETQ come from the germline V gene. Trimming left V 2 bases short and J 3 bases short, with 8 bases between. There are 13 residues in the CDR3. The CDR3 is CASSLRGDTEAFF. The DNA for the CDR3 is TGCGCCAGCAGCTTACGTGGCGACACTGAAGCTTTCTTT.

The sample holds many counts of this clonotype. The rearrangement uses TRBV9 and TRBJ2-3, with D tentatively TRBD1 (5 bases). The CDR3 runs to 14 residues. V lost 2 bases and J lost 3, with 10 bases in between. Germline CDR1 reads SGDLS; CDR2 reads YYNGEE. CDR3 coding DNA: TGTGCCAGCAGCGTCCAGGGATCTACAGATACGCAGTATTTT. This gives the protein CASSVQGSTDTQYF.

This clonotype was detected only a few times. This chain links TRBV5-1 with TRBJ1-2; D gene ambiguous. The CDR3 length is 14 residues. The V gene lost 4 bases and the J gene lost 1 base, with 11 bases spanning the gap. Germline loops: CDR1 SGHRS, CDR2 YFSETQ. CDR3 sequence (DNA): TGCGCCAGCAGCCGGAACAGAGATAACTATGGCTACACCTTC. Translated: CASSRNRDNYGYTF. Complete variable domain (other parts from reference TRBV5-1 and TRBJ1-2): KAGVTQTPRYLIKTRGQQVTLSCSPISGHRSVSWYQQTPGQGLQFLFEYFSETQRNKGNFPGRFSGRQFSNSRSEMNVSTLELGDSALYLCASSRNRDNYGYTFGSGTRLTVV.

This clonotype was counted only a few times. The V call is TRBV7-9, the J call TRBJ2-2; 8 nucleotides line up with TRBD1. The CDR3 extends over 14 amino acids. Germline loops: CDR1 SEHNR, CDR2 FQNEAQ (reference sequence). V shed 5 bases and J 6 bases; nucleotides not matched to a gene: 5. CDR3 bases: TGTGCCAGCAGCCCCCTGGGACAGGCCGGGGAGCTGTTTTTT. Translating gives CASSPLGQAGELFF.

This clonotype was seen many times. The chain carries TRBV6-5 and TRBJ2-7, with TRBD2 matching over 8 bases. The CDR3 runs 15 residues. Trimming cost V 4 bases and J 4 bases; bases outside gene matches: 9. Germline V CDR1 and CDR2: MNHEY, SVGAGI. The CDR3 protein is CASSSPTGGTYEQYF. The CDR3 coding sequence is TGTGCCAGCAGTTCCCCGACGGGGGGGACGTACGAGCAGTACTTC.

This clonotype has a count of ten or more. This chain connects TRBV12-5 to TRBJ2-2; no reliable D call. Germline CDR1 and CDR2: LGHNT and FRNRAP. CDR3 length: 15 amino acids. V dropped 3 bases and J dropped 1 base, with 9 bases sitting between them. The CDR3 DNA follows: TGTGCTAGTGGTTTCCAGGACGGGAACACCGGGGAGCTGTTTTTT. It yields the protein CASGFQDGNTGELFF.

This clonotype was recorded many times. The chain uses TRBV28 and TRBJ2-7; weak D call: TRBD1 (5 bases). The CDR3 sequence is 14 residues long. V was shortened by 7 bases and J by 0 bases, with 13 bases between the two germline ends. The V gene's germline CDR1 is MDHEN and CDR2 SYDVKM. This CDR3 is CASTLGHSSYEQYF. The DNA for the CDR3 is TGTGCCAGCACCTTGGGGCACAGCTCCTACGAGCAGTACTTC. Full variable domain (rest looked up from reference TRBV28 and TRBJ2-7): DVKVTQSSRYLVKRTGEKVFLECVQDMDHENMFWYRQDPGLGLRLIYFSYDVKMKEKGDIPEGYSVSREKKERFSLILESASTNQTSMYLCASTLGHSSYEQYFGPGTRLTVT.

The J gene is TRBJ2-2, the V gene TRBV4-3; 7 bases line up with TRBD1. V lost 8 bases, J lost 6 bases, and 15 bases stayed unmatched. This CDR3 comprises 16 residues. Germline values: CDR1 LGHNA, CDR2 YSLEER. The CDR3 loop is CASGDRDRTWSGELFF. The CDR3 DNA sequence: TGCGCCAGCGGAGACCGGGACAGAACATGGTCCGGGGAGCTGTTTTTT.

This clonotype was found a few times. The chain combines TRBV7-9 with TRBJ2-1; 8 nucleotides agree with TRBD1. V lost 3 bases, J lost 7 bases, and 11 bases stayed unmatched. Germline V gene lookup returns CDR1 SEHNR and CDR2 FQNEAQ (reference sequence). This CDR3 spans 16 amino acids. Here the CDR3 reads CASSLDGTGNENEQFF. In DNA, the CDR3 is TGTGCCAGCAGCTTGGACGGGACAGGCAACGAAAATGAGCAGTTCTTC. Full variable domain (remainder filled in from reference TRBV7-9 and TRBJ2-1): DTGVSQNPRHKITKRGQNVTFRCDPISEHNRLYWYRQTLGQGPEFLTYFQNEAQLEKSRLLSDRFSAERPKGSFSTLEIQRTEQGDSAMYLCASSLDGTGNENEQFFGPGTRLTVL.

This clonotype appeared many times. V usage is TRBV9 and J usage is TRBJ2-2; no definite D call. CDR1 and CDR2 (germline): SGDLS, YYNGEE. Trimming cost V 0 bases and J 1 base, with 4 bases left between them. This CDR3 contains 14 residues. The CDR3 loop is CASSVAGNTGELFF. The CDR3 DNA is TGTGCCAGCAGCGTAGCTGGGAACACCGGGGAGCTGTTTTTT.

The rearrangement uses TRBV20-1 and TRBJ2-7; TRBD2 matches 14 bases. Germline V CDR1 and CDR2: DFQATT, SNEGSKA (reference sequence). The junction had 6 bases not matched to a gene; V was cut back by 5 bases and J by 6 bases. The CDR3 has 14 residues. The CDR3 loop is CSARGLAGAGEQYF. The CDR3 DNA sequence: TGCAGTGCTCGGGGACTAGCGGGGGCAGGCGAGCAGTACTTC.

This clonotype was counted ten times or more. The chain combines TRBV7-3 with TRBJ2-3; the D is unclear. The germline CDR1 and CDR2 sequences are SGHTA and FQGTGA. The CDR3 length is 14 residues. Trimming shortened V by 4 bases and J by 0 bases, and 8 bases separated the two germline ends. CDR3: CASSSSGSTDTQYF. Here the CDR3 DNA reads TGTGCCAGCAGCTCCTCTGGTAGCACAGATACGCAGTATTTT.

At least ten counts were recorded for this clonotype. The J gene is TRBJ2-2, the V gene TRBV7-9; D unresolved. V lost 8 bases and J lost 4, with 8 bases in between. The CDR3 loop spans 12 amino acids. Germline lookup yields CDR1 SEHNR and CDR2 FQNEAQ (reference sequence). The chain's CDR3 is CASEASTGELFF. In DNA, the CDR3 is TGTGCCAGCGAGGCGTCCACCGGGGAGCTGTTTTTT.

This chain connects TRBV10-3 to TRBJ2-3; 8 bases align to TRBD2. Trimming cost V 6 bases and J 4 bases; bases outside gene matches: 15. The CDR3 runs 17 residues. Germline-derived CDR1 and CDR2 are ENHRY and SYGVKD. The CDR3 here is CAISEGTEAGASDTQYF. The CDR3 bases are TGTGCCATCAGCGAGGGGACGGAAGCGGGGGCATCAGATACGCAGTATTTT.

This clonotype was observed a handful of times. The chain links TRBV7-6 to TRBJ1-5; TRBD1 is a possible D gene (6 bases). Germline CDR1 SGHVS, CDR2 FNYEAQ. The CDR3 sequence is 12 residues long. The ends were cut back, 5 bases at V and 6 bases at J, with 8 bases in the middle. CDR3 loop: CASSQQGQPQHF. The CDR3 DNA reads TGTGCCAGCAGCCAACAGGGTCAGCCCCAGCATTTT.